What follows are 11 T cell receptor beta chains derived from one specimen sequenced in a study of cytomegalovirus exposure and HLA in healthy donors. Vbeta (60) and Jbeta (13) primers were used in the PCR. Sequencing used immunoSEQ multiplex PCR; TCRdb keeps in-frame clones, though not all of them. The sample has some 110,000 clones, around 10% seen once. Sequencing was performed on PBMCs. The receptors stem from a man between 40 and 49 years old in good health and CMV-seropositive.

The chain joins TRBV27 to TRBJ2-7, with 7 nucleotides matching TRBD2. J gave up 6 bases and V 5 bases, and 16 bases lay outside the gene matches. Germline V lookup: CDR1 MNHEY, CDR2 SMNVEV (reference sequence). This CDR3 has 16 amino acids. The CDR3 here is CASSPTLLAGEGEQYF. CDR3 in DNA: TGTGCCAGCAGTCCTACACTGTTGGCGGGAGAGGGCGAGCAGTACTTC.

This clone was seen a few times. This chain connects TRBV27 to TRBJ2-7; the D is unclear. The V gene's germline CDR1 is MNHEY and CDR2 SMNVEV (reference sequence). Deletions cut 4 bases from V and 4 bases from J, with 5 bases between. The CDR3 runs 11 residues. CDR3 region: CASSSSYEQYF. In DNA form, the CDR3 reads TGTGCCAGCAGTTCGTCTTACGAGCAGTACTTC.

The rearrangement uses TRBV5-6 and TRBJ2-7, with 10 positions matching TRBD2. Matching the DNA end better, TRBJ2-1 makes the J call doubtful. The CDR3 is made up of 18 amino acids. Germline V gene data show CDR1 as SGHDT and CDR2 as YYEEEE. The CDR3 here is CASSFGLAGEGSYNEQFF. In DNA, the CDR3 is TGTGCCAGCAGCTTTGGGCTAGCGGGAGAAGGGTCCTACAATGAGCAGTTCTTC.

The chain is built from TRBV5-1 and TRBJ2-1; 8 bases fit TRBD1. The germline CDR1 and CDR2 sequences are SGHRS and YFSETQ. CDR3 length equals 15 residues. Trimming at V came to 4 bases and at J to 4 bases, leaving 7 bases not matched to a gene. Here the CDR3 DNA reads TGCGCCAGCAGCCCACAGGGGGGTACTTACAATGAGCAGTTCTTC. Translated, it gives CASSPQGGTYNEQFF.

The J gene is TRBJ1-3, the V gene TRBV5-4; D is uncertain. CDR1 SGHNT and CDR2 YYREEE come from the germline V gene (reference sequence). Between the trimmed V and J ends, which lost 0 bases and 0 bases, there was a span of 7 bases. The CDR3 spans 15 residues. CDR3 DNA sequence: TGTGCCAGCAGCTTGGACCCAGACTCTGGAAACACCATATATTTT. Protein product: CASSLDPDSGNTIYF.

This chain joins TRBV25-1 and TRBJ2-7; D perhaps matches TRBD2 (6 bases). The germline V and J ends were trimmed by 1 base and 6 bases, with 10 bases remaining between them. Germline V gene data show CDR1 as MGHDK and CDR2 as SYGVNS. The CDR3 contains 13 residues. Written as DNA, the CDR3 is TGTGCCAGCAGTGAATGGGGGGAGTCCGAGCAGTACTTC. This translates into CASSEWGESEQYF.

This clone appeared a few times. The V call is TRBV12-5, the J call TRBJ2-1; 8 nucleotides agree with TRBD2. This CDR3 is built from 13 residues. Germline CDR1 LGHNT, CDR2 FRNRAP. V lost 2 bases and J lost 10; bases outside the gene matches: 4. CDR3 protein: CASGLREGEEQFF. The CDR3 DNA follows: TGTGCTAGTGGTTTGCGGGAGGGCGAAGAGCAGTTCTTC.

This clone has a handful of counts. The CDR3 DNA is TGTGCCAGCAGTGAATACGAGAACTATGGCTACACCTTC. Translating gives CASSEYENYGYTF. The V and J genes are TRBV6-1 and TRBJ1-2; unclear D gene. The V end was cut by 2 bases, the J end by 2 bases, with 6 bases between. Germline V lookup: CDR1 MNHNS, CDR2 SASEGT. This CDR3 is 13 amino acids long.

The chain employs TRBV7-6 and TRBJ2-1; D is unresolved. Per the germline V gene, CDR1 is SGHVS and CDR2 is FNYEAQ. This CDR3 comprises 15 residues. V was shortened by 5 bases and J by 8 bases, with 19 bases between the two germline ends. The CDR3 DNA reads TGTGCCAGCAGCCCAAGTTCCGTCTCGAGTGATGAGCAGTTCTTC. It specifies CASSPSSVSSDEQFF.

Only a few counts were recorded for this clone. V is TRBV5-4 and J is TRBJ2-3; no definite D call. The CDR3 is 13 residues long. V was pared by 3 bases and J by 6 bases, with 11 bases between. CDR1 is SGHNT and CDR2 is YYREEE in the germline V gene (reference sequence). The CDR3 reads CASSSLLVDTQYF. In nucleotides, the CDR3 is TGTGCCAGCAGCTCACTACTGGTGGATACGCAGTATTTT.

The chain employs TRBV7-9 and TRBJ2-4, with a weak D call TRBD2 (5 bases). The CDR3 is made up of 17 amino acids. Germline lookup yields CDR1 SEHNR and CDR2 FQNEAQ (reference sequence). Trimming took off 1 base at V and 4 bases at J, with 17 bases between the two ends. Here the CDR3 DNA reads TGTGCCAGCAGCTTAGATTACCCTAGCCTCCTTAAAAACATTCAGTACTTC. Its translation: CASSLDYPSLLKNIQYF. The whole variable domain, filled in from reference TRBV7-9 and TRBJ2-4, reads DTGVSQNPRHKITKRGQNVTFRCDPISEHNRLYWYRQTLGQGPEFLTYFQNEAQLEKSRLLSDRFSAERPKGSFSTLEIQRTEQGDSAMYLCASSLDYPSLLKNIQYFGAGTRLSVL.